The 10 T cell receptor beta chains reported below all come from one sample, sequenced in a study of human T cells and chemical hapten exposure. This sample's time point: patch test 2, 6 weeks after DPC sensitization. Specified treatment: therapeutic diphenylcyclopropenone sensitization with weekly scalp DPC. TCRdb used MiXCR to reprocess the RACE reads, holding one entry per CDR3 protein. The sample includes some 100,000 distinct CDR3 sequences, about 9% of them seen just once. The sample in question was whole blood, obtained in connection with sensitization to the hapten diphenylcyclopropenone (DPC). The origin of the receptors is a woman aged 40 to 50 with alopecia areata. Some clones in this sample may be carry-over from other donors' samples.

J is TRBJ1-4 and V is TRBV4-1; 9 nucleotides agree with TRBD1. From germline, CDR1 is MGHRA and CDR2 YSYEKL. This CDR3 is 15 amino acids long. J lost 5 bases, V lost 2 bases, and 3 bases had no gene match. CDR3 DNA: TGCGCCAGCAGCCAAACCGGGACAGGGAATGAAAAACTGTTTTTT. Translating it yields CASSQTGTGNEKLFF.

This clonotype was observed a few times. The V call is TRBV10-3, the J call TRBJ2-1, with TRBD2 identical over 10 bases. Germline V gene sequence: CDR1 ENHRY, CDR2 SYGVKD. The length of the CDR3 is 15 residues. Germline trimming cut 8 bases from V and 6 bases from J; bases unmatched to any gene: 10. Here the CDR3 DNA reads TGTGCCATCGGGTCCCTAGCGGGAGATCTCAATGAGCAGTTCTTC. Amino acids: CAIGSLAGDLNEQFF.

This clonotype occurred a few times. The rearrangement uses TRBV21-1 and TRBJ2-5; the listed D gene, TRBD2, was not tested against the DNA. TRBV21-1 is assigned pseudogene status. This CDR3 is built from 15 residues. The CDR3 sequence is CASSKVAGGVETQYF. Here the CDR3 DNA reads TGTGCCAGCAGCAAAGTGGCGGGAGGGGTAGAGACCCAGTACTTC.

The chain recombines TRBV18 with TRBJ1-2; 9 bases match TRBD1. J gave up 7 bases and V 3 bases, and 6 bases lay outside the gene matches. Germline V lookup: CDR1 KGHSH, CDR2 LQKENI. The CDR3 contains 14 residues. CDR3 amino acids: CASSPSRDRAGYTF. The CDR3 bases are TGTGCCAGCTCACCTTCCAGGGACAGGGCTGGCTACACCTTC.

The CDR3 region has the DNA TGTGCCAGCAGTTGGGACTGGAGGCCATACTTC. Its translation: CASSWDWRPYF. The chain couples TRBV6-2 or TRBV6-3 to TRBJ2-4; D possibly corresponds to TRBD2 (6 bases). Germline V CDR1 and CDR2: MNHEY, SVGEGT. The CDR3 is made up of 11 amino acids. Trimming left V 4 bases short and J 16 bases short, with 14 bases between.

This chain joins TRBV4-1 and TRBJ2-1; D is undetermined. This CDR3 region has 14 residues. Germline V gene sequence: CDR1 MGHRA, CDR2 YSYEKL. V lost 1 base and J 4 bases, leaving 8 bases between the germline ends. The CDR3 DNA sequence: TGCGCCAGCAGCCAAGTATGGGCTTACAATGAGCAGTTCTTC. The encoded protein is CASSQVWAYNEQFF.

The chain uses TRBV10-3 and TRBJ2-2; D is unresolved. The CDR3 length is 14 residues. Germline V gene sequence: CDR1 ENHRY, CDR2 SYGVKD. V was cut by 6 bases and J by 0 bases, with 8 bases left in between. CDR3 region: CAIRVTANTGELFF. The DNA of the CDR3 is TGTGCCATCAGGGTGACTGCGAACACCGGGGAGCTGTTTTTT.

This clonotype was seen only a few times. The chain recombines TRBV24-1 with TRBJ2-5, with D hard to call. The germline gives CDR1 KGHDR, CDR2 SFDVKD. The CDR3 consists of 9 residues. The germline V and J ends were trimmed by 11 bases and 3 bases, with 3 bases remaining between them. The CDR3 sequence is CAKEETQYF. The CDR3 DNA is TGTGCCAAAGAAGAGACCCAGTACTTC.

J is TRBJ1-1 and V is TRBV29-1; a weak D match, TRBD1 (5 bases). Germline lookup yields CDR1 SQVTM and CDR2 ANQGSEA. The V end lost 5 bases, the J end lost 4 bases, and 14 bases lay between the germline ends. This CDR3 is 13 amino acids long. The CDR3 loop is CSVIKGSGTEAFF. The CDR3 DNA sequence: TGCAGCGTTATAAAGGGGAGCGGCACTGAAGCTTTCTTT.

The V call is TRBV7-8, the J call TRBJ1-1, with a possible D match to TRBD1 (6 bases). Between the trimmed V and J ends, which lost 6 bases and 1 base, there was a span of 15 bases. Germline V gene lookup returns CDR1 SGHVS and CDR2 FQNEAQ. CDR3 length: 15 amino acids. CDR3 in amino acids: CASSSGGPRNTEAFF. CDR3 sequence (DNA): TGTGCCAGCAGTTCCGGGGGGCCGAGGAACACTGAAGCTTTCTTT.